The source of this T cell receptor (beta chain) is a study of long-term antiretroviral therapy in people with HIV. Notes on the study in general: Subsequent to ART, diversity was augmented yet persisted below that of transplant donor controls. Collection spanned 2004 to 2017; ART regimens may be less effective than current ones.

At the survey level, the v3.0 immunoSEQ assay was run. Data came from immunoSEQ multiplex PCR; TCRdb stores just in-frame clones and leaves some out. The data show 13,000 to 15,000 clones, with approximately 85% seen just once and roughly 11% held by the top ten. The CDR3 contains 15 residues. V shed 5 bases and J shed 4 bases, with 15 bases lying between them. Per germline, CDR1 MNHEY and CDR2 SMNVEV (reference sequence). This clone was observed a handful of times. Antigen specificity is unknown. The sequences come from unsorted PBMCs, collected 6.2 years after starting antiretroviral therapy. This chain joins TRBV27 and TRBJ2-1, with D maybe TRBD2 (6 bases). This TCR derives from a man aged 35 to 55 with HIV. The CDR3 region is CASSPTWDLYNEQFF. Here the CDR3 DNA reads TGTGCCAGCAGTCCCACCTGGGACTTATACAATGAGCAGTTCTTC.